The 26 T cell receptor beta chains below come from one sample, sequenced in a study of a mutant IDH1 vaccine in newly diagnosed glioma. Sequencing used immunoSEQ multiplex PCR; TCRdb keeps in-frame clones, though not all of them. This sample has over 30,000 clones, with more than 75% found just once. Time point denoted: week 47, end of study. Alongside topical imiquimod, each dose of vaccine comprised 300 ug of mutant IDH1 20-mer peptide. Antigens for these TCRs are unknown. The sequences come from PBMCs, collected from a glioma patient whose treatment included an IDH1 peptide vaccine. The receptors were gathered from a woman between 25 and 40 years old with glioma.

The chain recombines TRBV27 with TRBJ2-7, with D unclear. The germline V and J ends were trimmed by 6 bases and 1 base, with 13 bases remaining between them. The CDR3 is made up of 14 amino acids. Germline V gene sequence: CDR1 MNHEY, CDR2 SMNVEV (reference sequence). CDR3 sequence: CASREFDNSYEQYF. The CDR3 DNA follows: TGTGCCAGCAGGGAGTTCGACAATTCCTACGAGCAGTACTTC.

This chain uses TRBV7-2 with TRBJ2-2; the D call may be TRBD1 or TRBD2 (5 bases each). V was clipped by 5 bases and J by 7 bases, with 14 bases between them. The CDR3 spans 14 residues. Germline CDR1 is SGHTA and CDR2 is FQGNSA. CDR3 sequence: CASSRWGTDGELFF. Here the CDR3 DNA reads TGTGCCAGCAGCCGGTGGGGGACCGACGGGGAGCTGTTTTTT.

The chain combines TRBV5-6 with TRBJ1-2; D call uncertain. Germline V gives CDR1 SGHDT, CDR2 YYEEEE. V lost 2 bases and J 2 bases, leaving 10 bases between the germline ends. This CDR3 is 14 amino acids long. DNA for the CDR3: TGTGCCAGCAGCTTCGGGGAACGGAACTATGGCTACACCTTC. Translation gives CASSFGERNYGYTF.

This chain joins TRBV19 and TRBJ1-1; 9 nucleotides line up with TRBD1. With V trimmed by 5 bases and J by 5 bases, 9 bases remained unmatched. The CDR3 spans 15 residues. Germline V gene data show CDR1 as LNHDA and CDR2 as SQIVND (reference sequence). Here the CDR3 reads CASSPVTGGQTEAFF. CDR3 coding DNA: TGTGCCAGTAGTCCGGTCACAGGGGGCCAGACTGAAGCTTTCTTT.

V and J are TRBV4-1 and TRBJ1-2; D remains ambiguous. CDR1 is MGHRA, CDR2 YSYEKL, per germline. Trimming shortened V by 1 base and J by 2 bases, and 8 bases separated the two germline ends. The CDR3 has 14 amino acids. The CDR3 loop is CASSQAIENYGYTF. The CDR3 region has the DNA TGCGCCAGCAGCCAAGCGATAGAAAACTATGGCTACACCTTC.

This clone is medium-sized (0.01 to 0.1%) within its sample. V usage is TRBV2 and J usage is TRBJ1-5; D unresolved. This CDR3 comprises 15 residues. Germline assignment: CDR1 SNHLY and CDR2 FYNNEI. V shed 1 base and J shed 6 bases, with 13 bases lying between them. CDR3 protein: CASSEDGKKAQPQHF. The DNA of the CDR3 is TGTGCCAGCAGTGAAGATGGGAAGAAGGCTCAGCCCCAGCATTTT.

The chain has TRBV6-1 and TRBJ2-7; perhaps D is TRBD1 or TRBD2 (5 bases each). The CDR3 sequence is 15 residues long. Deletions cut 0 bases from V and 6 bases from J, with 15 bases between. Germline V gene sequence: CDR1 MNHNS, CDR2 SASEGT. The CDR3 nucleotides are TGTGCCAGCAGTGAAGCGAGAGGGGTCCAGGGCGAGCAGTACTTC. Translating gives CASSEARGVQGEQYF.

V is TRBV11-2 and J is TRBJ1-3; 7 nucleotides align to TRBD1. Losses at the gene ends were 5 bases for V and 2 bases for J; bases not matched to a gene: 6. Per germline, CDR1 SGHAT and CDR2 FQNNGV. The CDR3 spans 15 residues. The DNA for the CDR3 is TGTGCCAGCAGCCTGACAGGGAAGGCTGGAAACACCATATATTTT. It codes for CASSLTGKAGNTIYF. Looking up the rest from reference TRBV11-2 and TRBJ1-3 gives the full variable domain: EAGVAQSPRYKIIEKRQSVAFWCNPISGHATLYWYQQILGQGPKLLIQFQNNGVVDDSQLPKDRFSAERLKGVDSTLKIQPAKLEDSAVYLCASSLTGKAGNTIYFGEGSWLTVV.

V is TRBV6-4 and J is TRBJ1-1, with no clear D. V lost 3 bases and J lost 5, with 13 bases in between. CDR1 and CDR2 (germline): MRHNA, SNTAGT. The CDR3 has 14 amino acids. CDR3 amino acids: CASSDTGSLTEAFF. CDR3 nucleotide sequence: TGTGCCAGCAGTGATACGGGCAGTTTAACTGAAGCTTTCTTT.

The rearrangement uses TRBV10-3 and TRBJ2-6; no definite D call. Between the trimmed V and J ends, which lost 5 bases and 1 base, there was a span of 3 bases. The CDR3 totals 13 residues. CDR1 and CDR2 from the germline V gene are ENHRY and SYGVKD. CDR3 in amino acids: CAISLSGANVLTF. CDR3 nucleotides: TGTGCCATCAGTTTATCTGGGGCCAACGTCCTGACTTTC.

This chain joins TRBV7-9 and TRBJ1-1; D is unresolved. CDR3 length: 13 residues. V dropped 0 bases and J dropped 1 base, with 3 bases sitting between them. Germline CDR1 reads SEHNR; CDR2 reads FQNEAQ (reference sequence). CDR3 sequence reads: CASSLAGNTEAFF. CDR3 bases: TGTGCCAGCAGCTTAGCCGGGAACACTGAAGCTTTCTTT.

This CDR3 reads CASSLREGETQYF. DNA of the CDR3: TGCGCCAGCAGCTTGCGGGAGGGGGAGACCCAGTACTTC. V gene TRBV5-1 combines with J gene TRBJ2-5; TRBD2 agrees at 8 bases. Trimming cost V 1 base and J 5 bases; bases outside gene matches: 1. There are 13 residues in the CDR3. Germline V gene lookup returns CDR1 SGHRS and CDR2 YFSETQ.

The V call is TRBV5-4, the J call TRBJ2-5; D perhaps matches TRBD1 (6 bases). The V gene's germline CDR1 is SGHNT and CDR2 YYREEE (reference sequence). Trimming removed 3 bases from V and 0 bases from J, with 15 bases in between. The CDR3 sequence is 16 residues long. The CDR3 loop is CASSSEGTLYQETQYF. In DNA, the CDR3 is TGTGCCAGCAGCTCAGAAGGGACACTGTACCAAGAGACCCAGTACTTC.

The V call is TRBV5-1, the J call TRBJ1-1, with D unclear. Germline V gene sequence: CDR1 SGHRS, CDR2 YFSETQ. V shed 6 bases and J shed 7 bases, with 10 bases lying between them. There are 11 residues in the CDR3. This CDR3 reads CASKEGSEAFF. The CDR3 DNA follows: TGCGCCAGCAAAGAGGGCAGTGAAGCTTTCTTT. Drawing the rest from reference TRBV5-1 and TRBJ1-1, the complete variable domain is KAGVTQTPRYLIKTRGQQVTLSCSPISGHRSVSWYQQTPGQGLQFLFEYFSETQRNKGNFPGRFSGRQFSNSRSEMNVSTLELGDSALYLCASKEGSEAFFGQGTRLTVV.

This sequence joins TRBV7-8 and TRBJ1-5; D is perhaps TRBD1 (5 bases). The CDR3 is made up of 14 amino acids. Per germline, CDR1 SGHVS and CDR2 FQNEAQ. V was pared by 1 base and J by 4 bases, with 8 bases between. The CDR3 bases are TGTGCCAGCAGCTTAGGTGGGGCTAATCAGCCCCAGCATTTT. Residues: CASSLGGANQPQHF.

This sequence joins TRBV10-3 and TRBJ1-1; D gene unclear. CDR3 length: 14 amino acids. V dropped 11 bases and J dropped 5 bases, with 21 bases sitting between them. The V gene's germline CDR1 is ENHRY and CDR2 SYGVKD. CDR3 coding DNA: TGTGCCTTAAAAGTCCATCCCGAGGGAACTGAAGCTTTCTTT. Translated: CALKVHPEGTEAFF.

The chain uses TRBV5-1 and TRBJ2-5; no clear D. Germline values: CDR1 SGHRS, CDR2 YFSETQ. Trimming took off 0 bases at V and 0 bases at J, with 0 bases between the two ends. The CDR3 length is 12 residues. Here the CDR3 DNA reads TGCGCCAGCAGCTTGGACCAAGAGACCCAGTACTTC. It translates to CASSLDQETQYF.

The chain has TRBV4-2 and TRBJ1-2, with D possibly TRBD1 on 6 matching bases. The CDR3 runs to 15 residues. Looked up from germline, CDR1 is LGHNA and CDR2 is YNFKEQ. Trimming removed 0 bases at V and 3 bases at J, with 11 bases between. The CDR3 bases are TGTGCCAGCAGCCAAGATAGGGGGGGCTACTATGGCTACACCTTC. Its translation is CASSQDRGGYYGYTF.

V is TRBV10-3 and J is TRBJ1-2, with TRBD1 as a possible D gene (5 bases). The CDR3 covers 15 residues. V was trimmed by 5 bases and J by 8 bases, leaving 21 bases between them. CDR1 is ENHRY and CDR2 is SYGVKD in the germline V gene. The CDR3 sequence is CAISLGAREEIGYTF. CDR3 DNA sequence: TGTGCCATCAGTTTAGGGGCCAGGGAAGAGATCGGCTACACCTTC.

The V and J genes are TRBV25-1 and TRBJ2-5; D unresolved. The CDR3 is made up of 15 amino acids. The V gene's germline CDR1 is MGHDK and CDR2 SYGVNS. The V end was cut by 1 base, the J end by 5 bases, with 14 bases between. Written as DNA, the CDR3 is TGTGCCAGCAGTGAATCAACGGTAGCCGGTGAGACCCAGTACTTC. It is translated as CASSESTVAGETQYF.

This chain links TRBV5-8 with TRBJ1-2; no definite D call. From germline, CDR1 is SGHTS and CDR2 YDEGEE. The CDR3 has 12 residues. Trimming cost V 2 bases and J 4 bases, with 6 bases left between them. The CDR3 spells CASSFDGYGYTF. Written as DNA, the CDR3 is TGTGCCAGCAGCTTCGACGGCTATGGCTACACCTTC.

The V call is TRBV18, the J call TRBJ1-1; D is unresolved. The germline V and J ends were trimmed by 6 bases and 5 bases, with 19 bases remaining between them. The germline V gene encodes CDR1 KGHSH and CDR2 LQKENI. The CDR3 has 15 amino acids. The CDR3, as DNA: TGTGCCAGCTCGCAGCACGGGCCCCGGAGGACTGAAGCTTTCTTT. This sequence encodes CASSQHGPRRTEAFF.

The chain employs TRBV5-5 and TRBJ2-5; D unclear. V dropped 0 bases and J dropped 4 bases, with 7 bases sitting between them. CDR3 size: 13 residues. Looked up from germline, CDR1 is SGHKS and CDR2 is YYEKEE (reference sequence). DNA for the CDR3: TGTGCCAGCAGCTTGGGTAGCCTAGAGACCCAGTACTTC. Translated: CASSLGSLETQYF.

The genes are TRBV30 and TRBJ1-4; D perhaps matches TRBD1 (6 bases). Germline values: CDR1 GTSNPN, CDR2 SVGIG (reference sequence). This CDR3 is 13 amino acids long. V lost 4 bases, J lost 4 bases, and 10 bases lay in between. The CDR3 nucleotides are TGTGCCTGGACCCCGGACAGTAATGAAAAACTGTTTTTT. Translated, it gives CAWTPDSNEKLFF.

The J gene is TRBJ2-1, the V gene TRBV5-4, with 14 bases that match TRBD2. V was clipped by 5 bases and J by 6 bases; unmatched bases: 4. CDR1 is SGHNT and CDR2 is YYREEE in the germline V gene (reference sequence). This CDR3 region has 15 residues. This CDR3 is CASRAGTSGGNEQFF. Written as DNA, the CDR3 is TGTGCCAGCAGAGCCGGGACTAGCGGGGGCAATGAGCAGTTCTTC.

This clone has only one observation. The V call is TRBV4-1, the J call TRBJ1-4; unclear D gene. This CDR3 is built from 15 residues. V was cut by 5 bases and J by 3 bases, with 13 bases left in between. CDR1 and CDR2 (germline): MGHRA, YSYEKL. The CDR3 region is CASSYVALPNEKLFF. The CDR3 nucleotides are TGCGCCAGCAGCTATGTCGCCTTACCTAATGAAAAACTGTTTTTT.